Listed here are 12 T cell receptor beta chains from one sample, sequenced in a study of shared clonotypes between healthy human individuals. Data came from immunoSEQ multiplex PCR; TCRdb stores just in-frame clones and leaves some out. The sample has roughly 2.5 million clones, over 85% seen once; the top ten hold over 0.12%. Material: naive CD4+ T cells sorted from blood. Subset: CD45RA+ positively selected. These receptors all stem from a man aged 18 to 35 in good health.

V usage is TRBV2 and J usage is TRBJ2-3, with D perhaps matching TRBD1 (5 bases). The CDR3 extends over 13 amino acids. V lost 0 bases and J lost 14, with 15 bases in between. Germline V CDR1 and CDR2: SNHLY, FYNNEI. The CDR3 DNA is TGTGCCAGCAGTGAAGCAGTAGGGGTTGGGCCGTATTTT. Translation: CASSEAVGVGPYF.

The chain combines TRBV10-3 with TRBJ1-6; weak D call: TRBD1 (5 bases). This CDR3 spans 16 amino acids. Per the germline V gene, CDR1 is ENHRY and CDR2 is SYGVKD. The V gene lost 0 bases and the J gene lost 3 bases, with 9 bases spanning the gap. The CDR3 reads CAISESTRVYNSPLHF. In DNA, the CDR3 is TGTGCCATCAGTGAGTCGACCAGGGTCTATAATTCACCCCTCCACTTT.

The V gene is TRBV18, the J gene TRBJ2-7, with D perhaps TRBD2 (6 bases). The CDR3 length is 15 residues. The V gene lost 2 bases and the J gene lost 4 bases, with 15 bases spanning the gap. Germline CDR1 reads KGHSH; CDR2 reads LQKENI. CDR3 residues: CASSPIPGSGYEQYF. The CDR3 nucleotides are TGTGCCAGCTCACCAATTCCGGGGAGCGGGTACGAGCAGTACTTC.

The V and J genes are TRBV30 and TRBJ1-3; D call uncertain. Germline assignment: CDR1 GTSNPN and CDR2 SVGIG (reference sequence). Trimming pared 8 bases from V and 3 bases from J, leaving 14 bases between. There are 13 residues in the CDR3. Written as DNA, the CDR3 is TGTGCCGCAGGAAAACTACATGGAAACACCATATATTTT. Amino acids: CAAGKLHGNTIYF. The variable domain in full, completed from reference TRBV30 and TRBJ1-3, reads SQTIHQWPATLVQPVGSPLSLECTVEGTSNPNLYWYRQAAGRGLQLLFYSVGIGQISSEVPQNLSASRPQDRQFILSSKKLLLSDSGFYLCAAGKLHGNTIYFGEGSWLTVV.

The rearrangement links TRBV18 to TRBJ2-1, with 8 bases identical to TRBD1. V gave up 4 bases and J gave up 6 bases; unmatched junction bases: 8. The CDR3 is 15 amino acids. Looked up from germline, CDR1 is KGHSH and CDR2 is LQKENI. CDR3 loop: CASSLDREVFNEQFF. The DNA for the CDR3 is TGTGCCAGCTCACTGGACAGGGAGGTTTTCAATGAGCAGTTCTTC. The full variable domain, rest sourced from reference TRBV18 and TRBJ2-1, is NAGVMQNPRHLVRRRGQEARLRCSPMKGHSHVYWYRQLPEEGLKFMVYLQKENIIDESGMPKERFSAEFPKEGPSILRIQQVVRGDSAAYFCASSLDREVFNEQFFGPGTRLTVL.

V and J are TRBV6-6 and TRBJ2-3; a weak D match, TRBD1 (6 bases). Germline-derived CDR1 and CDR2 are MNHNY and SVGAGI (reference sequence). The CDR3 spans 12 residues. V lost 8 bases and J 6 bases, leaving 12 bases between the germline ends. The CDR3 loop is CASSAQGDTQYF. In DNA, the CDR3 is TGTGCCAGCTCTGCCCAGGGGGATACGCAGTATTTT.

The rearrangement joins TRBV5-5 to TRBJ1-6; D is undetermined. Trimming pared 2 bases from V and 2 bases from J, leaving 8 bases between. CDR3 size: 15 residues. Germline assignment: CDR1 SGHKS and CDR2 YYEKEE (reference sequence). CDR3 amino acids: CASSLVLPYNSPLHF. As DNA, the CDR3 is TGTGCCAGCAGCTTAGTCCTGCCCTATAATTCACCCCTCCACTTT. Using reference TRBV5-5 and TRBJ1-6 for the parts outside the CDR3, the full variable domain is DAGVTQSPTHLIKTRGQQVTLRCSPISGHKSVSWYQQVLGQGPQFIFQYYEKEERGRGNFPDRFSARQFPNYSSELNVNALLLGDSALYLCASSLVLPYNSPLHFGNGTRLTVT.

The V gene is TRBV6-1, the J gene TRBJ1-5; possible D gene TRBD1, 5 bases. Germline lookup yields CDR1 MNHNS and CDR2 SASEGT. CDR3 length: 11 residues. V lost 6 bases to trimming and J lost 13 bases, with 13 bases between them. For the CDR3, the DNA is TGTGCCAGCAGCGGGGGGTCAGCACAGCATTTT. Encoded protein: CASSGGSAQHF.

The chain has TRBV5-4 and TRBJ2-1; no definite D call. CDR1 is SGHNT and CDR2 is YYREEE in the germline V gene (reference sequence). The CDR3 sequence is 14 residues long. V lost 4 bases and J lost 6, with 14 bases in between. The CDR3 reads CASSMSLAPNEQFF. As DNA, the CDR3 is TGTGCCAGCAGCATGAGCTTGGCCCCCAATGAGCAGTTCTTC.

The chain employs TRBV10-3 and TRBJ2-5; D perhaps matches TRBD1 (5 bases). Germline V gene sequence: CDR1 ENHRY, CDR2 SYGVKD. The CDR3 is 14 amino acids. V dropped 1 base and J dropped 4 bases, with 10 bases sitting between them. In nucleotides, the CDR3 is TGTGCCATCAGTGAGTGGCAGGGTCTAGAGACCCAGTACTTC. This gives the protein CAISEWQGLETQYF.

Concerning this clone: In the same sample, other DNA sequences code for this CDR3. The gene calls are TRBV7-8 and TRBJ2-7; D call uncertain. CDR1 is SGHVS and CDR2 is FQNEAQ in the germline V gene. The length of the CDR3 is 13 residues. Between the trimmed V and J ends, which lost 1 base and 3 bases, there was a span of 7 bases. DNA of the CDR3: TGTGCCAGCAGCTTAGTGGGCGGCTACGAGCAGTACTTC. Translating it yields CASSLVGGYEQYF.

The chain joins TRBV28 to TRBJ1-1; a weak D match, TRBD1 (5 bases). Germline V lookup: CDR1 MDHEN, CDR2 SYDVKM. The CDR3 totals 13 residues. Trimming took 8 bases from V and 1 from J, leaving 11 bases between them. The CDR3 sequence: CASGRVRNTEAFF. CDR3 nucleotides: TGTGCCAGCGGCAGGGTTCGGAACACTGAAGCTTTCTTT.